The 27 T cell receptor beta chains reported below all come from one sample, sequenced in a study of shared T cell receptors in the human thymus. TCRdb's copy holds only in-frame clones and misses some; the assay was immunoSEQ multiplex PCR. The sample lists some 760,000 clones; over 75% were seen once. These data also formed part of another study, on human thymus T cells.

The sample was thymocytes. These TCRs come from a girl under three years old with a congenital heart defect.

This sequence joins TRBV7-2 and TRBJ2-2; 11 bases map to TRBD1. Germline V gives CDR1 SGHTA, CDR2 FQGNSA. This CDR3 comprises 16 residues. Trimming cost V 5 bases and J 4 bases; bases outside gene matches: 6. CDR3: CASSKTGTGGTGELFF. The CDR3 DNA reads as TGTGCCAGCAGCAAAACCGGGACAGGGGGCACCGGGGAGCTGTTTTTT.

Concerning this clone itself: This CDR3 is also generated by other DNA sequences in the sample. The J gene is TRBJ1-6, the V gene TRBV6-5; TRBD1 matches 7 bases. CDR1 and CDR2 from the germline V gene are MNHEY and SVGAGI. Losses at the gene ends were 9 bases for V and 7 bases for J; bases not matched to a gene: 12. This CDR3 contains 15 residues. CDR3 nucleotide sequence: TGTGCCAGTCTAACCGGGACAGCGAAAAATTCACCCCTCCACTTT. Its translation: CASLTGTAKNSPLHF.

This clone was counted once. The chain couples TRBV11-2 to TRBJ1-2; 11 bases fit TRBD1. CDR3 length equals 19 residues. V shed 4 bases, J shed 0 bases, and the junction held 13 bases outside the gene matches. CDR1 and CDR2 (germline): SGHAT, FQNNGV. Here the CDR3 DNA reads TGTGCCAGCAGCTCCATTAGAAACCGGGACAGGGGGGCTAACTATGGCTACACCTTC. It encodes CASSSIRNRDRGANYGYTF.

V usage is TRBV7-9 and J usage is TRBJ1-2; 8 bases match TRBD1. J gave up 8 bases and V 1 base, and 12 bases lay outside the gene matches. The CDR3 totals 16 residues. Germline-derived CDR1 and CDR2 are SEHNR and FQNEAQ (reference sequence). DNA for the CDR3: TGTGCCAGCAGCTTAGGAAGCAGGGGGCGCGAGGACGGCTACACCTTC. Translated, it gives CASSLGSRGREDGYTF.

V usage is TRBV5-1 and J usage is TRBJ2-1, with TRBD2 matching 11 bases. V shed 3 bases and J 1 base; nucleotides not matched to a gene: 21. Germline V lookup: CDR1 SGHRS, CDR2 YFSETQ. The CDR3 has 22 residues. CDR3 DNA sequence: TGCGCCAGCAGCTCACACCCCCCCTTAGCGGGGGGGATCGAGCGGTCCTACAATGAGCAGTTCTTC. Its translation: CASSSHPPLAGGIERSYNEQFF.

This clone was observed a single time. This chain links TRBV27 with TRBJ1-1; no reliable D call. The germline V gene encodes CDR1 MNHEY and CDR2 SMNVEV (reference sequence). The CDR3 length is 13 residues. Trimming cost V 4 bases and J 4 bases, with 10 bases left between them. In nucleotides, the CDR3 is TGTGCCAGCAGTTCCAGGTTTAGCACTGAAGCTTTCTTT. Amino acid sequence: CASSSRFSTEAFF.

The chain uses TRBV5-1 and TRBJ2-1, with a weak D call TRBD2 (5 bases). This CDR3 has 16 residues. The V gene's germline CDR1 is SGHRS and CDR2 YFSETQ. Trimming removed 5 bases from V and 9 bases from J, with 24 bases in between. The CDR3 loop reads CASRERVASGPSEQFF. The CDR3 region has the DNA TGCGCCAGCAGGGAGAGGGTGGCCTCAGGCCCCAGTGAGCAGTTCTTC.

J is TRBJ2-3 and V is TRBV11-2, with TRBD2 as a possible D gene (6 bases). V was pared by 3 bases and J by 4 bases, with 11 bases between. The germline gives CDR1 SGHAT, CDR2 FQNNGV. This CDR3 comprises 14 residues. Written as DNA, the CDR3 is TGTGCCAGCAGCTTCAGACTAGGCGCAGATACGCAGTATTTT. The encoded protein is CASSFRLGADTQYF.

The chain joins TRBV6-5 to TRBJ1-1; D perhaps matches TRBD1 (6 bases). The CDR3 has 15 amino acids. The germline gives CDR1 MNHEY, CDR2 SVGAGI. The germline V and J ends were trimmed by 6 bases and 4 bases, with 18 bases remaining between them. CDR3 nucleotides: TGTGCCAGCAGGGACCACAGGGTGGGGTGCACTGAAGCTTTCTTT. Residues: CASRDHRVGCTEAFF.

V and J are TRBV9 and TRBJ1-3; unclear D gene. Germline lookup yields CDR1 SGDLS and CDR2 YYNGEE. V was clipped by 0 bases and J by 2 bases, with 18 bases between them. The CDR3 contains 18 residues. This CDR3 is CASSVAETAPTPGNTIYF. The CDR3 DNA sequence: TGTGCCAGCAGCGTAGCGGAAACAGCCCCTACCCCTGGAAACACCATATATTTT.

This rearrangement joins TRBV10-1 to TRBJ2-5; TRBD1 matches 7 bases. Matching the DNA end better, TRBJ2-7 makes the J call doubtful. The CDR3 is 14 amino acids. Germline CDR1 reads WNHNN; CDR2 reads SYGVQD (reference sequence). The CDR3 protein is CASSEEGTAYEQYF. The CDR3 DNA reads TGCGCCAGCAGTGAAGAAGGGACAGCCTACGAGCAGTACTTC.

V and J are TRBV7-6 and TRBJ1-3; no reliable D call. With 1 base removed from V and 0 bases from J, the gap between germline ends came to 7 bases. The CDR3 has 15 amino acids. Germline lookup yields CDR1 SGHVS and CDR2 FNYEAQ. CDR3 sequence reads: CASSLDPGSGNTIYF. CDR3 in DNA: TGTGCCAGCAGCTTAGACCCAGGCTCTGGAAACACCATATATTTT.

This chain's CDR3 is CASSPLPGPFGAFF. The CDR3 DNA reads TGTGCCAGCAGTCCCCTCCCTGGGCCGTTCGGAGCTTTCTTT. The chain employs TRBV28 and TRBJ1-1, with unresolved D. CDR1 is MDHEN and CDR2 is SYDVKM in the germline V gene. The CDR3 has 14 amino acids. Trimming removed 5 bases from V and 10 bases from J, with 20 bases in between. Full variable domain (missing parts from reference TRBV28 and TRBJ1-1): DVKVTQSSRYLVKRTGEKVFLECVQDMDHENMFWYRQDPGLGLRLIYFSYDVKMKEKGDIPEGYSVSREKKERFSLILESASTNQTSMYLCASSPLPGPFGAFFGQGTRLTVV.

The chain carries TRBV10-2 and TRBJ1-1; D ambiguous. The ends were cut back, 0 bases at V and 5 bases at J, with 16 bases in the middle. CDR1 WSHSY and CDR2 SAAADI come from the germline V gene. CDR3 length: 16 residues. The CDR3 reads CASSESTTSSWTEAFF. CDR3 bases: TGCGCCAGCAGTGAGTCCACCACTTCAAGTTGGACTGAAGCTTTCTTT.

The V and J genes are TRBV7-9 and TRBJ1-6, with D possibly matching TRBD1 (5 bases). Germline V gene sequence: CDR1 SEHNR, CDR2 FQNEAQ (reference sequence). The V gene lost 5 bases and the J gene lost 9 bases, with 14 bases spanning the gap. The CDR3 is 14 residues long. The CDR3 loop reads CASSPAGGTSPLHF. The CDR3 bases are TGTGCCAGCAGCCCGGCAGGAGGGACTTCACCCCTCCACTTT.

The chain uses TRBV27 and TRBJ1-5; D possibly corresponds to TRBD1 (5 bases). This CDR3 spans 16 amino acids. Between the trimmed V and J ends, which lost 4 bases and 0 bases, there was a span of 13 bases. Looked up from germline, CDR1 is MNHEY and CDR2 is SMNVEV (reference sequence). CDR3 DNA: TGTGCCAGCAGTTCCCTAGGGGACTATAGCAATCAGCCCCAGCATTTT. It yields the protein CASSSLGDYSNQPQHF.

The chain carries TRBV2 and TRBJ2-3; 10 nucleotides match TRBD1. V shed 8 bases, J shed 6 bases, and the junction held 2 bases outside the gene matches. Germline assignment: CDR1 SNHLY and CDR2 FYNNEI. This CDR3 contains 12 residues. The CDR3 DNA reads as TGTGCCAGCCTGGACAGGGGGGATACGCAGTATTTT. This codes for CASLDRGDTQYF.

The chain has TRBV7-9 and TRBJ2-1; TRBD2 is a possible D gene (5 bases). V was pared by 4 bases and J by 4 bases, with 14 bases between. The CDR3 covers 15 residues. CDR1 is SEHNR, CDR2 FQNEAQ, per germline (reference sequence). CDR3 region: CASSSQLENYNEQFF. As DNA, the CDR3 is TGTGCCAGCAGCTCGCAACTAGAGAATTACAATGAGCAGTTCTTC.

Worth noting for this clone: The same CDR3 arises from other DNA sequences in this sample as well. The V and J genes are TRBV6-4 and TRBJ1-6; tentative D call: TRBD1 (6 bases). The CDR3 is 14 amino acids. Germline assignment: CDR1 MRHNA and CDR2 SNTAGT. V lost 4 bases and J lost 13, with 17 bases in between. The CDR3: CASSVLQGFSPLHF. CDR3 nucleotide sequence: TGTGCCAGCAGTGTGTTACAGGGTTTTTCCCCCCTCCACTTT.

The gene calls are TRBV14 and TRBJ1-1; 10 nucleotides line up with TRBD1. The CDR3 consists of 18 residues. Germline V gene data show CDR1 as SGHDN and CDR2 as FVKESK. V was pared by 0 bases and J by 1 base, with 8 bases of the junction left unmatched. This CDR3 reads CASSQDAGTGEGNTEAFF. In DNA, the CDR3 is TGTGCCAGCAGCCAAGATGCCGGGACAGGGGAGGGGAACACTGAAGCTTTCTTT.

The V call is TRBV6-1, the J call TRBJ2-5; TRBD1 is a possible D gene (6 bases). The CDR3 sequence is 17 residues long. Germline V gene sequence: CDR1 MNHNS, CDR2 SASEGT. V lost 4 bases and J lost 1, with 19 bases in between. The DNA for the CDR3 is TGTGCCAGCAGTGTTACCTGGGACAACTCTCGCCAAGAGACCCAGTACTTC. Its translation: CASSVTWDNSRQETQYF.

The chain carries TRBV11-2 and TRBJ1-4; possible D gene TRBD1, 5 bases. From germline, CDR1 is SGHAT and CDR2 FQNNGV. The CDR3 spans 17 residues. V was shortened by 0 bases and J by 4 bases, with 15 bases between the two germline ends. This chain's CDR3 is CASSLEAPGNGNEKLFF. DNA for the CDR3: TGTGCCAGCAGCTTAGAGGCCCCAGGGAATGGTAATGAAAAACTGTTTTTT.

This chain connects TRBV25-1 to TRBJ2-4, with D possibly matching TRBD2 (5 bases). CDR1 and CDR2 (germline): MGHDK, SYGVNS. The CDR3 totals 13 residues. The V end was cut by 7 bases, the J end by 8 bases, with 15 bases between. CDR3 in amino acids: CASNSRTRDIQYF. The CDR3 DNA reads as TGTGCCAGCAATAGTAGGACTCGAGACATTCAGTACTTC.

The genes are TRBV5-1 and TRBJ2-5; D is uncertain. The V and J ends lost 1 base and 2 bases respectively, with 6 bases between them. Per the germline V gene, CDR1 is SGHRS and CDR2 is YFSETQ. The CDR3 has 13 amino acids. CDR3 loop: CASSLPPQETQYF. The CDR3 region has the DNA TGCGCCAGCAGCTTGCCTCCGCAAGAGACCCAGTACTTC. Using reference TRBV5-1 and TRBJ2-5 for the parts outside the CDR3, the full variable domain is KAGVTQTPRYLIKTRGQQVTLSCSPISGHRSVSWYQQTPGQGLQFLFEYFSETQRNKGNFPGRFSGRQFSNSRSEMNVSTLELGDSALYLCASSLPPQETQYFGPGTRLLVL.

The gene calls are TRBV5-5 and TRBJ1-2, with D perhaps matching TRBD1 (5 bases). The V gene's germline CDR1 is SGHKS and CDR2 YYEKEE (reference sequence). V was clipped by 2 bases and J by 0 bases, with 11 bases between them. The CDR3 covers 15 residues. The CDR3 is CASSFPRGSNYGYTF. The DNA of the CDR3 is TGTGCCAGCAGCTTCCCACGGGGGTCTAACTATGGCTACACCTTC. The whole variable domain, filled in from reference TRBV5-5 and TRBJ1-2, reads DAGVTQSPTHLIKTRGQQVTLRCSPISGHKSVSWYQQVLGQGPQFIFQYYEKEERGRGNFPDRFSARQFPNYSSELNVNALLLGDSALYLCASSFPRGSNYGYTFGSGTRLTVV.

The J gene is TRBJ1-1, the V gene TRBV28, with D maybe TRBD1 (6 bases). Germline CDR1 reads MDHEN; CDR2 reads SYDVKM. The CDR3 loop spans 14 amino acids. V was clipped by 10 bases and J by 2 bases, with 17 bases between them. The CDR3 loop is CATAGGGLNTEAFF. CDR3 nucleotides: TGTGCCACCGCGGGGGGGGGCCTAAACACTGAAGCTTTCTTT.

CDR3 sequence: CASSFPQLPNRDNEQFF. In DNA form, the CDR3 reads TGTGCCAGCAGCTTTCCACAACTTCCGAACAGGGACAATGAGCAGTTCTTC. The chain is built from TRBV7-3 and TRBJ2-1; possible D gene TRBD1, 6 bases. The V end was cut by 3 bases, the J end by 5 bases, with 20 bases between. CDR3 length: 17 amino acids. In germline, CDR1 is SGHTA, CDR2 FQGTGA.